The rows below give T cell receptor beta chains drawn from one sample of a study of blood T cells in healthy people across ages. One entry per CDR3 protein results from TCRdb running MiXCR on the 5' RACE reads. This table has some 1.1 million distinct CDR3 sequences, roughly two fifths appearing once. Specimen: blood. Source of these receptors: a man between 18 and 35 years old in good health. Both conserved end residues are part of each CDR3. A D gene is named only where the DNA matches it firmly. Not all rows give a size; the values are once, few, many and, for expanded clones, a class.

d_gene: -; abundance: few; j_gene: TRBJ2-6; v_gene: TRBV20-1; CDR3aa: CSSQAAGKTGANVLTF; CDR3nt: TGCAGTTCCCAGGCGGCAGGGAAGACTGGGGCCAACGTCCTGACTTTC
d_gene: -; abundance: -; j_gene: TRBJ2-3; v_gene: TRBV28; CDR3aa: CASSLSYSSQGGGRDTQYF; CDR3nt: TGTGCCAGCAGTTTATCCTATTCTAGCCAGGGGGGGGGAAGGGATACGCAGTATTTT
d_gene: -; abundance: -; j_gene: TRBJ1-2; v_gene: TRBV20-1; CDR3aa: CSASLGLGGYTF; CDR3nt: TGCAGTGCTAGTCTAGGCCTCGGTGGCTACACCTTC
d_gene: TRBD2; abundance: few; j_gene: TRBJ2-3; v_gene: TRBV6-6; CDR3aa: CATQNGGGRDTQYF; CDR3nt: TGTGCCACCCAAAACGGGGGGGGCAGAGATACGCAGTATTTT
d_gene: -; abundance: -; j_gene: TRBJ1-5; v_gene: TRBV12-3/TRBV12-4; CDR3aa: CASSLTAQGQPQHF; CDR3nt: TGTGCCAGCAGTTTGACGGCCCAGGGACAGCCCCAGCATTTT
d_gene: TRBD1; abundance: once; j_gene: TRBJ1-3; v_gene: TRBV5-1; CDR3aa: CASSLATDRAGNTIYF; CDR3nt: TGCGCCAGCAGCTTGGCAACGGACAGGGCTGGAAACACCATATATTTT
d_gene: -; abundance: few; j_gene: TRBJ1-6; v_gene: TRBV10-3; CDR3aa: CAISEPQGSYNSPLHF; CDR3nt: TGTGCCATCAGTGAGCCACAAGGCTCCTATAATTCACCCCTCCACTTT
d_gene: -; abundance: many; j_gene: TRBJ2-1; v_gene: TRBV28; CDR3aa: CASSPSYNEQFF; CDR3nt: TGTGCCAGCAGCCCCTCCTACAATGAGCAGTTCTTC
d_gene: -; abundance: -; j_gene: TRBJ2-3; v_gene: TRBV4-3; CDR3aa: CASSQAVGFTDTQYF; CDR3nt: TGCGCCAGCAGCCAAGCAGTAGGGTTTACAGATACGCAGTATTTT
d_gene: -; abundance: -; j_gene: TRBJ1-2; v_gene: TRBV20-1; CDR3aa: CSARVPLPVDGYTF; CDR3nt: TGCAGTGCTAGAGTACCCCTCCCGGTTGATGGCTACACCTTC
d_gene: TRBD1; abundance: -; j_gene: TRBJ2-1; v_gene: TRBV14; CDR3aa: CASSQIEQGLNEQFF; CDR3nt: TGTGCCAGCAGCCAAATCGAACAGGGGTTGAATGAGCAGTTCTTC
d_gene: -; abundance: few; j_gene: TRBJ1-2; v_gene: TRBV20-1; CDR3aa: CSARQAGKPYGYTF; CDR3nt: TGCAGTGCTAGGCAGGCAGGGAAACCCTATGGCTACACCTTC
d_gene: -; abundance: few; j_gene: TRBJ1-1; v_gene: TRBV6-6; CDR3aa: CASSYSEKGTKAFF; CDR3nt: TGTGCCAGCAGTTACTCCGAAAAGGGAACCAAAGCTTTCTTT
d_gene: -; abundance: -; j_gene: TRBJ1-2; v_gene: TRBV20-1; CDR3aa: CSASFPGVRGYTF; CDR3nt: TGCAGTGCTAGCTTCCCTGGAGTCAGGGGCTACACCTTC
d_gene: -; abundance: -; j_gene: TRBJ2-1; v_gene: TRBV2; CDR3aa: CASSESGGQGYNEQFF; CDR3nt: TGTGCCAGCAGTGAAAGTGGGGGGCAGGGGTACAATGAGCAGTTCTTC
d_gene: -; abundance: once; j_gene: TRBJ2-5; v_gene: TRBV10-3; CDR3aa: CAIRAGHLRTQYF; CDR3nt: TGTGCCATCAGAGCCGGACATTTAAGGACCCAGTACTTC
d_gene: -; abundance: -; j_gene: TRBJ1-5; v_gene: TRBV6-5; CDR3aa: CASSSQGHSNQPQHF; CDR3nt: TGTGCCAGCAGTTCGCAGGGGCATAGCAATCAGCCCCAGCATTTT
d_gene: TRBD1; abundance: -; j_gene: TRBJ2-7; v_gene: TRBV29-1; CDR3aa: CSGGPGTGPGEQYF; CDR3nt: TGCAGCGGTGGACCCGGGACAGGGCCTGGAGAGCAGTACTTC
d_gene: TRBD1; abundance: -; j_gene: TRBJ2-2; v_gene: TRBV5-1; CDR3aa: CASSLQPTGTGSTGELFF; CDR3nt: TGCGCCAGCAGCTTACAACCCACCGGGACAGGGAGCACCGGGGAGCTGTTTTTT
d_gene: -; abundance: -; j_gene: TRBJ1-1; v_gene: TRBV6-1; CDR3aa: CASSELGGAFF; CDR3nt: TGTGCCAGCAGTGAATTGGGAGGAGCTTTCTTT
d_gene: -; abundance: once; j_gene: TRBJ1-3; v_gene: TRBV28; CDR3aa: CASSLNHSGNTIYF; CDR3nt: TGTGCCAGCAGTTTAAACCACTCTGGAAACACCATATATTTT
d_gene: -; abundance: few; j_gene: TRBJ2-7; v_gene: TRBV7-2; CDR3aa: CASSLDSDRRPTFSYEQYF; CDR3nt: TGTGCCAGCAGCTTAGACTCTGACAGGCGTCCTACCTTCTCCTACGAGCAGTATTTC
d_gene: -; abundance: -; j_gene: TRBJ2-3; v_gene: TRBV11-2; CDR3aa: CAGSLRGYTDTQYF; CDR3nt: TGTGCCGGCAGCTTACGGGGGTACACAGATACGCAGTATTTT
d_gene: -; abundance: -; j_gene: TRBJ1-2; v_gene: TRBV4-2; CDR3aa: CASSQVVGQGHGYTF; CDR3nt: TGTGCCAGCAGCCAAGTCGTAGGGCAGGGACATGGCTACACCTTC
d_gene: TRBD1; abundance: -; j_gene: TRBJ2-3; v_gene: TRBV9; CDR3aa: CASSAGGGTGMPDTQYF; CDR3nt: TGTGCCAGCAGCGCGGGTGGAGGGACAGGGATGCCAGATACGCAGTATTTT
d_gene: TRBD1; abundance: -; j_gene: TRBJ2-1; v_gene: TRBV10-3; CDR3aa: CAISEWDRDNEQFF; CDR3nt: TGTGCCATCAGTGAGTGGGACAGGGACAATGAGCAGTTCTTC
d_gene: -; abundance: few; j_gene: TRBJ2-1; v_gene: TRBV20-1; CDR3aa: CSASLAGDPRTYNEQFF; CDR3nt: TGCAGTGCAAGTCTTGCCGGGGACCCTAGAACTTACAATGAGCAGTTCTTC
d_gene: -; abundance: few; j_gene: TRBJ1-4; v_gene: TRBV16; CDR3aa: CASSPMGRGNEKLFF; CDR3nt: TGTGCCAGCAGCCCGATGGGAAGAGGCAATGAAAAACTGTTTTTT
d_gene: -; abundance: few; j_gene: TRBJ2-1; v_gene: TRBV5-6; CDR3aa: CASSSTPFSYNEQFF; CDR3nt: TGTGCCAGCAGCTCCACTCCCTTCTCCTACAATGAGCAGTTCTTC
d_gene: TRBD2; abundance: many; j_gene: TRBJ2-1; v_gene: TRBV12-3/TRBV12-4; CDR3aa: CASTLSGGGYNEQFF; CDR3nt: TGTGCCAGCACCCTGAGCGGGGGGGGCTACAATGAGCAGTTCTTC
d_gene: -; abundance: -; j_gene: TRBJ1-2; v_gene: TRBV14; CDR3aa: CASSQRGHYGYTF; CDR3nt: TGTGCCAGCAGCCAACGGGGACACTATGGCTACACCTTC
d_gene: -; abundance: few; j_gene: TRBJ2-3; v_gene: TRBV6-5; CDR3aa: CASSYSGGIAGDTQYF; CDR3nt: TGTGCCAGCAGTTACTCTGGTGGGATAGCAGGGGATACGCAGTATTTT
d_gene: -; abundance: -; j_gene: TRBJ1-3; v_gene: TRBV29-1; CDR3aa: CSVEERRDSGNTIYF; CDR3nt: TGCAGCGTTGAAGAGAGACGAGACTCTGGAAACACCATATATTTT
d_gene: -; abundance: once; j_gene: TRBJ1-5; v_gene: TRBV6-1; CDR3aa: CATKQGSSNQPQHF; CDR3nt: TGTGCCACAAAACAGGGTTCAAGCAATCAGCCCCAGCATTTT
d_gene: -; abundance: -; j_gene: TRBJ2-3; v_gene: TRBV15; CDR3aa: CATIRSSGTDTQYF; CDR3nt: TGTGCCACGATACGGTCGTCAGGCACAGATACGCAGTATTTT
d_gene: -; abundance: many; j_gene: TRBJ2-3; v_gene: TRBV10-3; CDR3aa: CAISDPTKGRTDTQYF; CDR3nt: TGTGCCATCAGTGATCCGACGAAGGGTAGAACAGATACGCAGTATTTT
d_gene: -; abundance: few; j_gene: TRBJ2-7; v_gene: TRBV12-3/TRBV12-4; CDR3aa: CAIQFGFVQYF; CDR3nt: TGTGCCATCCAGTTCGGGTTTGTGCAGTACTTC
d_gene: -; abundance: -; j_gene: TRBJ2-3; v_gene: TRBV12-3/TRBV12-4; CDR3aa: CASSLVEGGGGDDTQYF; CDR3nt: TGTGCCAGCAGTTTAGTAGAGGGAGGCGGGGGCGACGATACGCAGTATTTT
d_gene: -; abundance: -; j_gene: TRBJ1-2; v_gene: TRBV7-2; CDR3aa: CASSQGRGNYGYTF; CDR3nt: TGTGCCAGCAGCCAGGGGAGGGGTAACTATGGCTACACCTTC
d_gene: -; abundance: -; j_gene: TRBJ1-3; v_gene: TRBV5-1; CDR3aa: CASSSRRGGSGNTIYF; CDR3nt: TGCGCCAGCAGCTCCCGTCGGGGTGGCTCTGGAAACACCATATATTTT
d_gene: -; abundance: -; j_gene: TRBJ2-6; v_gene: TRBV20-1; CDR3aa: CSARVRGANVLTF; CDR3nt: TGCAGTGCTAGAGTCAGAGGGGCCAACGTCCTGACTTTC
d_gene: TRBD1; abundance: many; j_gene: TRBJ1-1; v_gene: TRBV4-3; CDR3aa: CASSQTGTGDTEAFF; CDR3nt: TGTGCCAGCAGTCAAACCGGGACAGGGGACACTGAAGCTTTCTTT